This note documents a single T cell receptor beta chain sequence. The CDR3 is made up of 15 amino acids. Deletions cut 1 base from V and 2 bases from J, with 12 bases between. Germline V gives CDR1 SNHLY, CDR2 FYNNEI. The protocol was immunoSEQ multiplex PCR, while the TCRdb copy is restricted to in-frame clones and leaves out a portion. The sample lists 55,000 to 75,000 clones; roughly 96% were seen once. This sample was included in a study of shared T cell receptors in the human thymus. Sequenced: thymocytes. V and J are TRBV2 and TRBJ2-7; D is unresolved. This clonotype originated in a human donor. The CDR3 region has the DNA TGTGCCAGCAGTGAAGGCTACAGATACCCCTACGAGCAGTACTTC. Translating gives CASSEGYRYPYEQYF.